These T cell receptor beta chains were read from a single sample in a study of blood T cell repertoires in COVID-19. Repertoires were generated with immunoSEQ multiplex PCR, while TCRdb's copy carries only in-frame clones and drops some. The profile shows about 58,000 clones, 75% to 90% of them singletons. The source material was peripheral blood. These receptors came from a woman aged 55-75 years with active COVID-19. The CDR3 runs from the conserved cysteine through the conserved F or W. The order of the fields is J gene, clone size, CDR3 length, D gene, V gene, CDR3 DNA, CDR3 protein. D genes are given only for firm matches. Some rows mark clone size as missing; the rest say once, few, many or name a class of expanded clone.

>TRBJ1-6|NA|13|TRBD1|TRBV27
TGTGCCAGCAGGACAGGACAGGCTTCACCCCTCCACTTT
CASRTGQASPLHF
>TRBJ1-2|once|12|NA|TRBV7-8
TGTGCCAGCAGCCCCCAGGGCTATGGCTACACCTTC
CASSPQGYGYTF
>TRBJ2-1|NA|16|TRBD2|TRBV5-1
TGCGCCAGCAGGAAGATCCTAGCGGGGGGGCCCGATGAGCAGTTCTTC
CASRKILAGGPDEQFF
>TRBJ1-4|NA|13|TRBD1|TRBV7-3
TGTGCCAGCAGCCCGACAGGGGGAGAAAAACTGTTTTTT
CASSPTGGEKLFF
>TRBJ2-5|NA|15|NA|TRBV5-6
TGTGCCAGCAGCCCAGGGCCAGCGACCGTCGAGACCCAGTACTTC
CASSPGPATVETQYF
>TRBJ1-1|NA|16|NA|TRBV4-1
TGCGCCAGCAGCCAAGGGGGGGGACTGACGAACACTGAAGCTTTCTTT
CASSQGGGLTNTEAFF
>TRBJ2-5|NA|15|NA|TRBV5-4
TGTGCCAGCAGCGCAACGGGTCTAGGAACAGAGACCCAGTACTTC
CASSATGLGTETQYF
>TRBJ1-5|NA|13|NA|TRBV27
TGTGCCAGCAGTTTATTAGGGGATCAGCCCCAGCATTTT
CASSLLGDQPQHF
>TRBJ2-5|NA|14|TRBD1|TRBV7-3
TGTGCCAGCAGCCCGCAGGGGGCAGGGGAGACCCAGTACTTC
CASSPQGAGETQYF
>TRBJ1-2|few|14|TRBD1|TRBV18
TGTGCCAGCTCACCAGGGACAGATTCCTATGGCTACACCTTC
CASSPGTDSYGYTF
>TRBJ2-1|NA|19|TRBD2|TRBV4-2
TGTGCCAGCAGCCAAGATGTCGCTAGCGGGGCGAGCTCCTACAATGAGCAGTTCTTC
CASSQDVASGASSYNEQFF
>TRBJ1-5|NA|15|TRBD1|TRBV6-5
TGTGCCAGCCGGACGACAGGGGGCGCGGATCAGCCCCAGCATTTT
CASRTTGGADQPQHF
>TRBJ1-1|NA|11|NA|TRBV13
TGTGCCAGCAGTCGAGGAGCACGGGGAGTCTTT
CASSRGARGVF
>TRBJ1-5|NA|15|NA|TRBV6-5
TGTGCCAGCAGTTACTCGACAGGCGGTAATCAGCCCCAGCATTTT
CASSYSTGGNQPQHF
>TRBJ2-5|NA|16|NA|TRBV6-1
TGTGCCAGCAGTGAAGGCGGGGCGCCCGTACAAGAGACCCAGTACTTC
CASSEGGAPVQETQYF
>TRBJ2-7|NA|14|NA|TRBV7-9
TGTGCCAGCAGCTTAAGTGGGGCGTACTACGAGCAGTACTTC
CASSLSGAYYEQYF
>TRBJ1-6|NA|15|TRBD1|TRBV19
TGTGCCAGTAGTAGTTCGACAGGGGATAATTCACCCCTCCACTTT
CASSSSTGDNSPLHF
>TRBJ1-3|NA|16|NA|TRBV5-1
TGCGCCAGCAGCTTGGATGGGGGCACTCTTGAAAACACCATATATTTT
CASSLDGGTLENTIYF
>TRBJ1-2|NA|15|NA|TRBV19
TGTGCCAGTAGCGTCCTAGGGGGGGCCAACTATGGCTACACCTTC
CASSVLGGANYGYTF
>TRBJ1-1|NA|14|TRBD1|TRBV27
TGTGCCAGCAAATCGACAGGGAGAAGTCCTGAAGCTTTCTTT
CASKSTGRSPEAFF
>TRBJ2-1|NA|15|TRBD2|TRBV5-1
TGCGCCACTAGACTAGCGGGGGACTCCTACAATGAGCAGTTCTTC
CATRLAGDSYNEQFF
>TRBJ1-2|NA|14|NA|TRBV10-3
TGTGCCATCAGTGAGTCGTCGACAGGTTATGGCTACACCTTC
CAISESSTGYGYTF
>TRBJ1-2|NA|13|NA|TRBV6-5
TGTGCCAGCAGTTACAGCAGGGGCTATGGCTACACCTTC
CASSYSRGYGYTF
>TRBJ1-1|NA|16|TRBD1|TRBV7-9
TGTGCCAGCAGCTTTCCGACAGGGGGCTCGAACACTGAAGCTTTCTTT
CASSFPTGGSNTEAFF
>TRBJ1-1|NA|17|TRBD1|TRBV30
TGTGCCTGGAGTAAGATAAGGGGACAGGGGATGAACACTGAAGCTTTCTTT
CAWSKIRGQGMNTEAFF
>TRBJ1-4|NA|17|TRBD1|TRBV4-1
TGCGCCAGCAGCCCCACCCGGGACAGGGGATCTAATGAAAAACTGTTTTTT
CASSPTRDRGSNEKLFF
>TRBJ2-3|NA|17|TRBD2|TRBV7-2
TGTGCCAGCAGCTTGACTAGCGGGGGGGATAGGACAGATACGCAGTATTTT
CASSLTSGGDRTDTQYF
>TRBJ2-7|NA|16|TRBD1|TRBV5-1
TGCGCCAGCAGCTTGGCCTCCGGGACAGGTAACTACGAGCAGTACTTC
CASSLASGTGNYEQYF
>TRBJ2-3|NA|16|TRBD2|TRBV11-2
TGTGCCAGCAGCTCTAAGAGCGGGGGGACTACAGATACGCAGTATTTT
CASSSKSGGTTDTQYF
>TRBJ1-5|NA|13|TRBD1|TRBV19
TGTGCCAGCCAAGACAGGGGGAATCAGCCCCAGCATTTT
CASQDRGNQPQHF
>TRBJ2-1|NA|17|TRBD2|TRBV7-9
TGTGCCAGCAGCCCAATACTAGCGGGGGGACCGACCAATGAGCAGTTCTTC
CASSPILAGGPTNEQFF